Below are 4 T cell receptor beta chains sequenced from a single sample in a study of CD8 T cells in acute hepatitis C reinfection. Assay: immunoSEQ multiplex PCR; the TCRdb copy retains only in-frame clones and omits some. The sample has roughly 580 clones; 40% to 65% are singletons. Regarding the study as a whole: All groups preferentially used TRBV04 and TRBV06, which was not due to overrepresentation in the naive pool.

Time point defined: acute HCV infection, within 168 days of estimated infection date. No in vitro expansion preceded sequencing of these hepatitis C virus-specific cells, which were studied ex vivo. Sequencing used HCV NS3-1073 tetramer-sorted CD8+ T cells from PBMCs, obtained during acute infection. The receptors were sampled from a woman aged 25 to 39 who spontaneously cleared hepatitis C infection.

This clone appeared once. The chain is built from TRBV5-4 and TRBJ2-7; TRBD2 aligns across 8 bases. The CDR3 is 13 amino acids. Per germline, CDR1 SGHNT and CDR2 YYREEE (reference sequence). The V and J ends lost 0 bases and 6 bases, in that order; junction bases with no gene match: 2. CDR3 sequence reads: CASSLESGSEQYF. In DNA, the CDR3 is TGTGCCAGCAGCTTGGAAAGCGGGAGCGAGCAGTACTTC.

The CDR3 here is CASSSRGLAGSTGELFF. The CDR3 DNA reads TGTGCCAGCAGCTCGAGGGGACTAGCGGGTAGCACCGGGGAGCTGTTTTTT. The chain recombines TRBV7-6 with TRBJ2-2; 12 nucleotides align to TRBD2. CDR3 size: 17 residues. J was trimmed by 4 bases and V by 4 bases; bases with no gene match: 7. CDR1 and CDR2 (germline): SGHVS, FNYEAQ.

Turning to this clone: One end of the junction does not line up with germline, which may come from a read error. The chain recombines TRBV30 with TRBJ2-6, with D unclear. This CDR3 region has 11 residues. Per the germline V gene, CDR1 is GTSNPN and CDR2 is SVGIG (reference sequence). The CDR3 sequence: CAWSHGEILNF. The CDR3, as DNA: TGTGCCTGGAGTCATGGAGAGATCCTGAATTTC. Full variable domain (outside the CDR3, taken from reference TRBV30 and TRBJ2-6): SQTIHQWPATLVQPVGSPLSLECTVEGTSNPNLYWYRQAAGRGLQLLFYSVGIGQISSEVPQNLSASRPQDRQFILSSKKLLLSDSGFYLCAWSHGEILNFGAGSRLTVL.

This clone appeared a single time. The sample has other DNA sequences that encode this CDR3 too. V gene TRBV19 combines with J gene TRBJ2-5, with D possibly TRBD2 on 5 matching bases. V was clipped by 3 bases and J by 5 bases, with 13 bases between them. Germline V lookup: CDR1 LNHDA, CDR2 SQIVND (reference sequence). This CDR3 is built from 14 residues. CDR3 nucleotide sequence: TGTGCCAGTAGTATCCCGGGGTCGTGGGAGACCCAGTACTTC. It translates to CASSIPGSWETQYF.